One and the same sample provided the 5 T cell receptor beta chains below, sequenced in a study of blood T cell repertoires in COVID-19. TCRdb's copy holds only in-frame clones and misses some; the assay was immunoSEQ multiplex PCR. Found here are 25,000 to 30,000 clones, 87% of them singletons; the top ten hold 16%. The sample consisted of peripheral blood. Source of these receptors: a human donor in a cohort sampled during active COVID-19.

This clone was counted a single time. V usage is TRBV27 and J usage is TRBJ2-7; TRBD2 agrees at 7 bases. The CDR3 runs to 14 residues. With V trimmed by 3 bases and J by 5 bases, 7 bases remained unmatched. Germline lookup yields CDR1 MNHEY and CDR2 SMNVEV (reference sequence). The CDR3 reads CASSFGGGAHEQYF. The CDR3 region has the DNA TGTGCCAGCAGTTTTGGCGGGGGTGCCCACGAGCAGTACTTC.

This clone came up a few times. The chain has TRBV15 and TRBJ2-7; 7 nucleotides agree with TRBD1. Germline V gives CDR1 LNHNV, CDR2 YYDKDF (reference sequence). The CDR3 spans 15 residues. V shed 0 bases, J shed 9 bases, and the junction held 11 bases outside the gene matches. CDR3 nucleotide sequence: TGTGCCACCAGCAGAGATCTAGACAGGGCCTCAGGGCAGTACTTC. Translating it yields CATSRDLDRASGQYF.

V is TRBV9 and J is TRBJ2-7; no firm D call. This CDR3 has 13 amino acids. V lost 0 bases and J 6 bases, leaving 10 bases between the germline ends. The germline V gene has CDR1 SGDLS and CDR2 YYNGEE. Here the CDR3 reads CASSVDPLAEQYF. CDR3 nucleotides: TGTGCCAGCAGCGTAGACCCCCTGGCCGAGCAGTACTTC.

V and J are TRBV20-1 and TRBJ2-7; perhaps TRBD2 as D (5 bases). Germline loops: CDR1 DFQATT, CDR2 SNEGSKA (reference sequence). This CDR3 region has 11 residues. The CDR3 DNA reads TGCAGCATCTCGGGTGGCGGGGAGCAGTACTTC. Protein product: CSISGGGEQYF.

V gene TRBV4-3 combines with J gene TRBJ2-5; 8 nucleotides align to TRBD1. V was clipped by 1 base and J by 4 bases; unmatched bases: 8. This CDR3 spans 16 amino acids. Germline V gene sequence: CDR1 LGHNA, CDR2 YSLEER. The CDR3 sequence is CASSQGAQGALETQYF. CDR3 coding DNA: TGCGCCAGCAGCCAAGGGGCGCAGGGGGCTTTAGAGACCCAGTACTTC.